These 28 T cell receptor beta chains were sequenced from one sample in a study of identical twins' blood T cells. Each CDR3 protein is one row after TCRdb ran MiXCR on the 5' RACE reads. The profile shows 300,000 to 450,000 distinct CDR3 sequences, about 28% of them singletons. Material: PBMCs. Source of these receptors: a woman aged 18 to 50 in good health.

The CDR3, as DNA: TGTGCCAGTACCGAGGACAGATGGAGCACTGAAGCTTTCTTT. Translation gives CASTEDRWSTEAFF. This chain connects TRBV19 to TRBJ1-1; the D gene is possibly TRBD1 (6 bases). Germline V gene sequence: CDR1 LNHDA, CDR2 SQIVND (reference sequence). The ends were cut back, 7 bases at V and 4 bases at J, with 16 bases in the middle. CDR3 size: 14 residues.

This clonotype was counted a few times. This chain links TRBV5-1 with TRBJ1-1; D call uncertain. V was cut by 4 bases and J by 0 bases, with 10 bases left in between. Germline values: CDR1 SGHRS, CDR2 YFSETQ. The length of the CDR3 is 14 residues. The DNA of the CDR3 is TGCGCCAGCAGCCCGTGGGCGCTGAACACTGAAGCTTTCTTT. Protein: CASSPWALNTEAFF.

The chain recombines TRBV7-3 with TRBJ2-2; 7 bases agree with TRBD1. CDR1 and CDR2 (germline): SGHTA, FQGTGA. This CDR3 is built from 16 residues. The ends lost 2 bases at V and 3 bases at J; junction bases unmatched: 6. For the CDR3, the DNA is TGTGCCAGCAGCTTACACAGGACAGGTGACACCGGGGAGCTGTTTTTT. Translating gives CASSLHRTGDTGELFF.

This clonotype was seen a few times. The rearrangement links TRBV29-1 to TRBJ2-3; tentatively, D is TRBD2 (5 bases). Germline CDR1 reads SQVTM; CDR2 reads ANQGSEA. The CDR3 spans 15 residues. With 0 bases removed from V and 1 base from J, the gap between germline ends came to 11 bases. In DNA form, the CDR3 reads TGCAGCGTTGAAGATAGGTGGCGGGGCACAGATACGCAGTATTTT. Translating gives CSVEDRWRGTDTQYF.

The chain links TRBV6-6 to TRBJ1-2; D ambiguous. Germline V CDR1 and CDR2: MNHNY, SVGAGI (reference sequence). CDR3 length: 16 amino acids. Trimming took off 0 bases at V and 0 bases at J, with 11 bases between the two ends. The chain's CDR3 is CASSYSQSYSNYGYTF. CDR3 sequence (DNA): TGTGCCAGCAGTTACTCGCAGTCCTATTCTAACTATGGCTACACCTTC.

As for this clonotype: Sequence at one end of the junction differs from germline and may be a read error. As DNA, the CDR3 is TGTGTCAGCAGCCAAGAGGGGGCATTTAGCTATGGCTACACCTTC. This encodes CVSSQEGAFSYGYTF. This sequence joins TRBV3-1 and TRBJ1-2, with 7 nucleotides matching TRBD1. This CDR3 has 15 amino acids. Germline lookup yields CDR1 LGHDT and CDR2 YNNKEL (reference sequence).

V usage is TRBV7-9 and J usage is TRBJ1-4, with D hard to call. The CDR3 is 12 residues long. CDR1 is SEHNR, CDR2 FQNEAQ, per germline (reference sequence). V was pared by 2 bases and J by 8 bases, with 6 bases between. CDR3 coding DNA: TGTGCCAGCAGCTTAATGTTAGAAAAACTGTTTTTT. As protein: CASSLMLEKLFF.

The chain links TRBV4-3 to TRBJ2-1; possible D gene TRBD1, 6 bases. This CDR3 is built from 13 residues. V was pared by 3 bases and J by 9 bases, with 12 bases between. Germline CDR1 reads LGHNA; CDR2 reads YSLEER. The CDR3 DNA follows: TGCGCCAGCAGCCAGGGGGCTTGGGGTGAGCAGTTCTTC. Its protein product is CASSQGAWGEQFF.

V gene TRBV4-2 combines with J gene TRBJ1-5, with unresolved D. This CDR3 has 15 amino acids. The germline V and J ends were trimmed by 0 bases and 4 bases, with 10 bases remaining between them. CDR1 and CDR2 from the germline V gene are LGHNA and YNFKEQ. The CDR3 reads CASSQEISGNQPQHF. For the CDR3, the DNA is TGTGCCAGCAGCCAAGAAATCTCCGGGAATCAGCCCCAGCATTTT.

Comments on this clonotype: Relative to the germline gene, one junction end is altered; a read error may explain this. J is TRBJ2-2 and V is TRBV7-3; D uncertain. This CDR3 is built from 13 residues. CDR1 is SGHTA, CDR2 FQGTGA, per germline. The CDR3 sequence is CASSSSNTWELFF. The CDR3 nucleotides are TGTGCCAGCAGCAGTTCTAACACCTGGGAGCTGTTTTTT.

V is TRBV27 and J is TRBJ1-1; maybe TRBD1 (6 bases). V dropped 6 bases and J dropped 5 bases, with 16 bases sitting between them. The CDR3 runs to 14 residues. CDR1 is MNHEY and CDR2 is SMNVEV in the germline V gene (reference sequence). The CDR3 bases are TGTGCCAGCAGCCAGGCAGGGGCGCAAACTGAAGCTTTCTTT. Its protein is CASSQAGAQTEAFF.

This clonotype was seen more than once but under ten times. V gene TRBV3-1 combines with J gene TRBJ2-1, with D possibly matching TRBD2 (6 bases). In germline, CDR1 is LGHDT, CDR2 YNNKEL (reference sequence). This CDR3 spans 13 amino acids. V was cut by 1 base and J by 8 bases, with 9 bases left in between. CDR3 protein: CASSQGREYEQFF. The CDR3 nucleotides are TGTGCCAGCAGCCAAGGCCGGGAGTATGAGCAGTTCTTC.

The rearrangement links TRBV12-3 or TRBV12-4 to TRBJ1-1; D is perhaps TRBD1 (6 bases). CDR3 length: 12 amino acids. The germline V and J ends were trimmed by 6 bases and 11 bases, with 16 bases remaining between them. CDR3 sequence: CASSPRGDKAFF. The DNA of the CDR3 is TGTGCCAGCAGCCCAAGGGGGGATAAGGCTTTCTTT.

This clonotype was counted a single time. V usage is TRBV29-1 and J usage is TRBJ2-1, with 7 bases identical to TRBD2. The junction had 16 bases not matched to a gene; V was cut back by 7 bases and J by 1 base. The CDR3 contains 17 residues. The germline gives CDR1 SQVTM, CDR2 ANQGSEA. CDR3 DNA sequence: TGCAGCGCCGAGGGACCAGCGGGAAAACAATCCTACAATGAGCAGTTCTTC. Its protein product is CSAEGPAGKQSYNEQFF.

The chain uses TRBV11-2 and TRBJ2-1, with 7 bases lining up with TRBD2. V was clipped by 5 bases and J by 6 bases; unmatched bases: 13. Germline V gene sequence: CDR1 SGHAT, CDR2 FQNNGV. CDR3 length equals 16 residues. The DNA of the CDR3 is TGTGCCAGCAGCCCAGAGCTAGCGGTTATCGGCAATGAGCAGTTCTTC. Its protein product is CASSPELAVIGNEQFF.

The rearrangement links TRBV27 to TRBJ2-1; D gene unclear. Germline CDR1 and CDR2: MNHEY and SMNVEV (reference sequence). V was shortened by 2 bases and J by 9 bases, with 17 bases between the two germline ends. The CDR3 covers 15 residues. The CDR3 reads CASSLRVLPPGEQFF. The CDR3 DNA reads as TGTGCCAGCAGTTTAAGGGTCCTGCCACCGGGTGAGCAGTTCTTC.

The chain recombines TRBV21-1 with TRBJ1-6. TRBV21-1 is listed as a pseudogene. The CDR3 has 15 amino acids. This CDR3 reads CASSLHHTYNSPLHF. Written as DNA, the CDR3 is TGTGCCAGCAGCTTGCACCACACCTATAATTCACCCCTCCACTTT.

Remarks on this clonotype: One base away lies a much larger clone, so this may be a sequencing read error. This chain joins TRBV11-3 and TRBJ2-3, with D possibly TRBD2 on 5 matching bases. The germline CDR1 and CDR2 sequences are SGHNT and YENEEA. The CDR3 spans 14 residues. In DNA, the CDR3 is TGTGCCAACAGCTTCCGGACTAGCACAGATACGCAGTATTTT. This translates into CANSFRTSTDTQYF.

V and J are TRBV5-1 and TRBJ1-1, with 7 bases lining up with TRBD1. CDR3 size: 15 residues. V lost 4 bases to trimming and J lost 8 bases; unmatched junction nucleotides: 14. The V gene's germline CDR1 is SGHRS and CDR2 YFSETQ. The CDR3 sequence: CASSTTGTVPSEAFF. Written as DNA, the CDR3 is TGCGCCAGCAGCACAACCGGGACAGTACCTTCGGAAGCTTTCTTT.

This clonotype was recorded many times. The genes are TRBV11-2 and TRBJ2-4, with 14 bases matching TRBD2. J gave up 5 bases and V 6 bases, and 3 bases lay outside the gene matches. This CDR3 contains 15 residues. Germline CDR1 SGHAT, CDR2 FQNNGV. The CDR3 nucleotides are TGTGCCAGCAGATTGACTAGCGGGAGGGAAAACATTCAGTACTTC. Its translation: CASRLTSGRENIQYF.

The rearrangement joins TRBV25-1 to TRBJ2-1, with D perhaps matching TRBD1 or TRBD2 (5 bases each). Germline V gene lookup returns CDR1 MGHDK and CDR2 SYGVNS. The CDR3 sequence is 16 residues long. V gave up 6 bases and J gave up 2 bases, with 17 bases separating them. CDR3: CASSKYLAGTYNEQFF. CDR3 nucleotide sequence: TGTGCCAGCAGCAAGTATCTAGCAGGGACCTACAATGAGCAGTTCTTC.

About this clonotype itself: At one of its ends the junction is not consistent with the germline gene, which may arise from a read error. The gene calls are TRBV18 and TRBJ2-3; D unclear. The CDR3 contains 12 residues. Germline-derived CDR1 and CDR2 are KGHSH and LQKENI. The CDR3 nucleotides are TGTGCCTGCTCACCAATGATGGACACGCAGTATTTT. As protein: CACSPMMDTQYF.

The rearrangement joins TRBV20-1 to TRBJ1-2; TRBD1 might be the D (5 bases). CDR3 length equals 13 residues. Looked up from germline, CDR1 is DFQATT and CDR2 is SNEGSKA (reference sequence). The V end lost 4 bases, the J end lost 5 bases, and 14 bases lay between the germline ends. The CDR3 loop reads CSATDTQSYGYTF. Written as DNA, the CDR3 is TGCAGTGCTACGGACACACAGTCGTATGGCTACACCTTC.

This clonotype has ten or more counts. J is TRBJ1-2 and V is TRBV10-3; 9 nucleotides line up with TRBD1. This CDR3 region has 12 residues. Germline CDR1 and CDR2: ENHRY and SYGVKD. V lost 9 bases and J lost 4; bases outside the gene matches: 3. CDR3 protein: CAMSDRGYGYTF. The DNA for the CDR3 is TGTGCCATGTCGGACAGGGGCTATGGCTACACCTTC.

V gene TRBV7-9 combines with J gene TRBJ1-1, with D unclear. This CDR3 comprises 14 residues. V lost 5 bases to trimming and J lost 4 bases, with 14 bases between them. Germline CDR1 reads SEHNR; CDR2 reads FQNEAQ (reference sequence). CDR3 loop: CASSSRTDGTEAFF. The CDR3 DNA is TGTGCCAGCAGCAGTAGGACCGATGGCACTGAAGCTTTCTTT.

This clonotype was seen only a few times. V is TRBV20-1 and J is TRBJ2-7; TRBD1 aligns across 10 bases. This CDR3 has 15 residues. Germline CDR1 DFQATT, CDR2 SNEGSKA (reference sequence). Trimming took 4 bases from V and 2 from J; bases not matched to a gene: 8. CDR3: CSATEWDRGTYEQYF. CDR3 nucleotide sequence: TGCAGTGCTACCGAATGGGACAGGGGAACCTACGAGCAGTACTTC.

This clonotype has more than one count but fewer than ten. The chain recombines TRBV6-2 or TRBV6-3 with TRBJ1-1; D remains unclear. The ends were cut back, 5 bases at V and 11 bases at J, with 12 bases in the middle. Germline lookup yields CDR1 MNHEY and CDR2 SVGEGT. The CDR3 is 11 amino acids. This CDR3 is CASSETRVAFF. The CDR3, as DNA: TGTGCCAGCAGTGAGACCCGTGTGGCTTTCTTT.

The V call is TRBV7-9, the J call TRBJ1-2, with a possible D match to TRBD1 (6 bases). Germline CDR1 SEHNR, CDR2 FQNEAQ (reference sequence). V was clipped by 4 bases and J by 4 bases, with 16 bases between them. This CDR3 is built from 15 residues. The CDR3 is CASSSFPQGRYGYTF. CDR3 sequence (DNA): TGTGCCAGCAGCTCTTTTCCTCAGGGGCGCTATGGCTACACCTTC.